The 6 T cell receptor beta chains listed next were all sequenced from one sample in a study of T cells after yellow fever vaccination (dated by TCRdb to between 2018 and 2021). To prepare the library, 5' RACE was applied. The sequencing machine was an Illumina HiSeq 2500. The public reads were quality trimmed at Q25 with fastp and then assembled into clones with MiXCR by TCRdb, keeping productive beta chains. Rows merge per CDR3 protein into single entries with the most common DNA and genes. Counted in this sample were 150,000 to 200,000 distinct CDR3 sequences; approximately 6% of them appeared once. The ten largest clonotypes hold roughly 3% of the sample. In light of the paper, this sample's treatment or condition label describes: live attenuated yellow fever vaccine strain. The sample in question was CD4+ T cells sorted from PBMCs, obtained on the day of the first yellow fever vaccination. The source of these receptors is a man aged 18 to 30 who received the YFV17D yellow fever vaccine.

In this sample, this clonotype turned up many times. The rearrangement uses TRBV10-3 and TRBJ1-2; D gene unclear. Trimming left V 2 bases short and J 4 bases short, with 8 bases between. Germline V gene lookup returns CDR1 ENHRY and CDR2 SYGVKD. CDR3 length equals 13 residues. The DNA for the CDR3 is TGTGCCATCAGTGAGACCGACCGCTATGGCTACACCTTC. This gives the protein CAISETDRYGYTF.

This clonotype has a count of ten or more. CDR3 nucleotide sequence: TGCGCCAGCAGCTTAAACCCAGGGGACTACGAGCAGTACGTC. Translated: CASSLNPGDYEQYV. The chain links TRBV5-1 to TRBJ2-7; TRBD1 might be the D (6 bases). This CDR3 region has 14 residues. Germline lookup yields CDR1 SGHRS and CDR2 YFSETQ. Between the trimmed V and J ends, which lost 2 bases and 3 bases, there was a span of 12 bases.

This sequence joins TRBV7-2 and TRBJ1-6; D is uncertain. CDR3 length equals 12 residues. V lost 2 bases and J lost 7, with 3 bases in between. Germline CDR1 reads SGHTA; CDR2 reads FQGNSA. The CDR3 loop reads CASSLTNSPLHF. The DNA of the CDR3 is TGTGCCAGCAGCTTAACGAATTCACCCCTCCACTTT.

This clonotype was observed a few times. The genes are TRBV5-6 and TRBJ2-7; D not certain. The CDR3 covers 14 residues. The germline V and J ends were trimmed by 2 bases and 7 bases, with 16 bases remaining between them. Germline CDR1 and CDR2: SGHDT and YYEEEE. The CDR3 is CASSFVLTSGEQYF. CDR3 bases: TGTGCCAGCAGCTTCGTTTTAACTTCTGGGGAGCAGTACTTC.

This clonotype showed up just a few times. The chain has TRBV24-1 and TRBJ2-5, with 10 nucleotides matching TRBD1. From germline, CDR1 is KGHDR and CDR2 SFDVKD. The V gene end was trimmed by 4 bases and the J gene end by 1 base; junction bases not matched to a gene: 8. This CDR3 contains 17 residues. CDR3 nucleotides: TGTGCCACCAGTGAGGGGACAGGGGCGCCTTTCCAAGAGACCCAGTACTTC. Its translation is CATSEGTGAPFQETQYF.

Many counts were recorded for this clonotype. V and J are TRBV14 and TRBJ2-2; D may be TRBD2 (5 bases). The CDR3 contains 16 residues. V lost 2 bases to trimming and J lost 5 bases, with 15 bases between them. CDR1 is SGHDN, CDR2 FVKESK, per germline. CDR3 in amino acids: CASSQSSGSLTGELFF. CDR3 DNA: TGTGCCAGCAGCCAATCCTCGGGGAGCCTTACCGGGGAGCTGTTTTTT.